This paragraph covers one T cell receptor (beta chain) sequence. This entry is derived from a study of T cell responses to AZD1222 COVID-19 vaccine. Between the trimmed V and J ends, which lost 3 bases and 5 bases, there was a span of 11 bases. This CDR3 is 14 amino acids long. CDR1 SEHNR and CDR2 FQNEAQ come from the germline V gene (reference sequence). TCRdb's copy holds only in-frame clones and misses some; the assay was immunoSEQ multiplex PCR. The sample has 65,000 to 95,000 clones, approximately 85% seen once. The sequences come from peripheral blood, collected 28 days after the second AZD1222 dose. V usage is TRBV7-9 and J usage is TRBJ2-1; D is possibly TRBD1 (5 bases). This sequence originates from an adult who received the AZD1222 COVID-19 vaccine. Here the CDR3 DNA reads TGTGCCAGCAGCTTCATCGCCAGGGACAATGAGCAGTTCTTC. This translates into CASSFIARDNEQFF.